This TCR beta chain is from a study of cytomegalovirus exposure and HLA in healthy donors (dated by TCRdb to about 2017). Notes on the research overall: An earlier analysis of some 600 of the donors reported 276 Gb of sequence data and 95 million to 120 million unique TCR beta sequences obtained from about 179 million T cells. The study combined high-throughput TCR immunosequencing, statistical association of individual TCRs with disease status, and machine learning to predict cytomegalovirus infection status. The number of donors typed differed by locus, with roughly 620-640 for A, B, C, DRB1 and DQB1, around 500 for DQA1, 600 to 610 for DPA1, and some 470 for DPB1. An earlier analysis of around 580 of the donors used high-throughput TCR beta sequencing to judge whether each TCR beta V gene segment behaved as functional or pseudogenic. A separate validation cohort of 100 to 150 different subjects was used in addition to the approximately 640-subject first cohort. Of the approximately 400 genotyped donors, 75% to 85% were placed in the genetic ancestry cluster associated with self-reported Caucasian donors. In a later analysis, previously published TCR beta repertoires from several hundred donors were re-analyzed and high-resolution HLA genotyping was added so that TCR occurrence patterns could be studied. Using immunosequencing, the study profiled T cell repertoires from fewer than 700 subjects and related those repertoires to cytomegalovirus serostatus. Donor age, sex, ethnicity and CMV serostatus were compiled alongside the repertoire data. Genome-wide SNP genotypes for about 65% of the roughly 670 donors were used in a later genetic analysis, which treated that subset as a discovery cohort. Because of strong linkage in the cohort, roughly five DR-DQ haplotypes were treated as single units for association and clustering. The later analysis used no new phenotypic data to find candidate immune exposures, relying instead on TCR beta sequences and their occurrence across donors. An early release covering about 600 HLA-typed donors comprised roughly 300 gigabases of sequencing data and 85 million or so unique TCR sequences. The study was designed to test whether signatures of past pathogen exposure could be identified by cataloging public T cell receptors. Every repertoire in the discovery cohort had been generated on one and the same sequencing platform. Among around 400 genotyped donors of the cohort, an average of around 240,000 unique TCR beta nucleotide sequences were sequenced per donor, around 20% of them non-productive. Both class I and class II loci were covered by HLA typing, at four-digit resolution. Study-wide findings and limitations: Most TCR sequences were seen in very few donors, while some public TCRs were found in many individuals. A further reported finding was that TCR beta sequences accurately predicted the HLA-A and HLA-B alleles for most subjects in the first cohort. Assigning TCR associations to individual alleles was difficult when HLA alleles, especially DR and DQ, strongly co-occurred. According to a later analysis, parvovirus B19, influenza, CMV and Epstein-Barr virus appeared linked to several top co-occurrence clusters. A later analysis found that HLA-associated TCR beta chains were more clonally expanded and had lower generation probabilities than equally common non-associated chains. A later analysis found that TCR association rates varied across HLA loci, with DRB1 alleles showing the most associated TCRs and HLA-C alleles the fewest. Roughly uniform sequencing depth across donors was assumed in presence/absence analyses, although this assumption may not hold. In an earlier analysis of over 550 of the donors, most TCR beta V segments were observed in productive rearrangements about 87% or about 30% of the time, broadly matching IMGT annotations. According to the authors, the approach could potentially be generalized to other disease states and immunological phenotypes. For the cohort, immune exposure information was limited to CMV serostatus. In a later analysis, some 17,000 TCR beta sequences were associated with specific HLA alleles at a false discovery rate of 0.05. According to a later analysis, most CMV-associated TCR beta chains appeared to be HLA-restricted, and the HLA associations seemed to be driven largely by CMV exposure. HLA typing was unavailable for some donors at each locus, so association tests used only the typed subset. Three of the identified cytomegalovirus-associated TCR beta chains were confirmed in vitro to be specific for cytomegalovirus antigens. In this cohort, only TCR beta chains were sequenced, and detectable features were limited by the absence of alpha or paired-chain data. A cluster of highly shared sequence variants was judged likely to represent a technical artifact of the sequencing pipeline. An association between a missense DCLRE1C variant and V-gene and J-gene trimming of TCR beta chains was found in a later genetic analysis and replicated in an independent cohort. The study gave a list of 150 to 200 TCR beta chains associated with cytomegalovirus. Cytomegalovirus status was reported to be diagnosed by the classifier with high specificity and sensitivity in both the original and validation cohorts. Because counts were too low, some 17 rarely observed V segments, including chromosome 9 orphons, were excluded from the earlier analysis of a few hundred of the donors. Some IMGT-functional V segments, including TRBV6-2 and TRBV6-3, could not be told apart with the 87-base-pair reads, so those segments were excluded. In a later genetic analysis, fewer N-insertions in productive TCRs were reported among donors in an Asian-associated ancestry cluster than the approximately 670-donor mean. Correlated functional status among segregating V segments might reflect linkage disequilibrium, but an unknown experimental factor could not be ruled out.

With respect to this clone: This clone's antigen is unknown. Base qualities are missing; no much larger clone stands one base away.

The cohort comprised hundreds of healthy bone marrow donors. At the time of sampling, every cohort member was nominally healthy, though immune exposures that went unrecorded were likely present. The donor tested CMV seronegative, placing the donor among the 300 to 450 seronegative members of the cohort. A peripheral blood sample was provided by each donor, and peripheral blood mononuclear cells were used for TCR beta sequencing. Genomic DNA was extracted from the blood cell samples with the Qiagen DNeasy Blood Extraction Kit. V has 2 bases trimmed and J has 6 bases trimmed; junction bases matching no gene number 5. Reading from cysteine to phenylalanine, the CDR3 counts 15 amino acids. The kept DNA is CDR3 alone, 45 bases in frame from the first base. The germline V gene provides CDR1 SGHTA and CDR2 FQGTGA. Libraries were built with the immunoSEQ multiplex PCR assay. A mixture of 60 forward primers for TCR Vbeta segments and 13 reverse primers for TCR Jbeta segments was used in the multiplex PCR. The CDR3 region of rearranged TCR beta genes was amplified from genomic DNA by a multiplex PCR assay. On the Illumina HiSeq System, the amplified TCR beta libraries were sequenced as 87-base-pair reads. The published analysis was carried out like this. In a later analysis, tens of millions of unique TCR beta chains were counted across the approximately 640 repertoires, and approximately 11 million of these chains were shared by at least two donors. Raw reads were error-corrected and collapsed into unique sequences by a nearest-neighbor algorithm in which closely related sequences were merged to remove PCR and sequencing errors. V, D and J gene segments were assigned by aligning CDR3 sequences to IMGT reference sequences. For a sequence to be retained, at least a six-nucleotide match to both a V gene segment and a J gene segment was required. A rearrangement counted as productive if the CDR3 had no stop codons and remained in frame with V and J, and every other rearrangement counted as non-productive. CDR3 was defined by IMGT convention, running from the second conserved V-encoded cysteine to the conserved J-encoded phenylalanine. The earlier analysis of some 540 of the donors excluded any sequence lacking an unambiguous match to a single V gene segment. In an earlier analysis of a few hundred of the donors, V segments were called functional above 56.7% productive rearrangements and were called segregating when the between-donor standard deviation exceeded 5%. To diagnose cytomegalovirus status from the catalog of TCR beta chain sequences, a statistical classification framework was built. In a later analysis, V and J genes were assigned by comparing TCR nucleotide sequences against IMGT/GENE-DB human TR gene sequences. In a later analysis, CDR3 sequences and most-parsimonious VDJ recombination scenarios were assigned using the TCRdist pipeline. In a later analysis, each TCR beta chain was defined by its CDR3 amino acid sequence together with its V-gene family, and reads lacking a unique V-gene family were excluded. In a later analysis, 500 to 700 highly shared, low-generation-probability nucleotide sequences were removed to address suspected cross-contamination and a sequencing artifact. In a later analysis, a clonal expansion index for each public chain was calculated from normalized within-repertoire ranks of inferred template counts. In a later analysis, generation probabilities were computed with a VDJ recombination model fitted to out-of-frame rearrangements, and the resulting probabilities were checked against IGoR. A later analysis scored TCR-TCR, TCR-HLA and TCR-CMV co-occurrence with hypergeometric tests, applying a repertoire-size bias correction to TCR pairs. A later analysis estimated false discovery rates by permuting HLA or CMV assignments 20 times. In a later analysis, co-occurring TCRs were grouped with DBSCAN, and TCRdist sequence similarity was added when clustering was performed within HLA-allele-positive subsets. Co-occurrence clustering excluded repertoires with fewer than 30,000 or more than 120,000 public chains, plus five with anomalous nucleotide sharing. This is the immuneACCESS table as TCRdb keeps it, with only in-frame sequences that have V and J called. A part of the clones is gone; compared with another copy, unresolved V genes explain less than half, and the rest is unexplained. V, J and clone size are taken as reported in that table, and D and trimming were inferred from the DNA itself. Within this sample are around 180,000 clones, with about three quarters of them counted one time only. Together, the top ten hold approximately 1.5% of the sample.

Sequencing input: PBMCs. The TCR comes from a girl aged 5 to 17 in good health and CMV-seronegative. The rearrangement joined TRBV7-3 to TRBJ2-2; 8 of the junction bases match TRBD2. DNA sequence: TGTGCCAGCAGCTTAGACGGGGGGGCCGCCGGGGAGCTGTTTTTT. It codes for CASSLDGGAAGELFF.